This T cell receptor beta chain was sequenced during a study of T-cell memory formation after mild COVID-19. Points from the study as a whole: Researchers report contracting CD4+ clones mostly in CM and EM, with CD8+ clones in EMRA. Nothing showed for sure that second-wave clones peaking on day 37 were SARS-CoV-2 specific. CD4/CD8 balance held among clones contracting day 15 to 85, and later expanders leaned CD4+.

Germline V lookup: CDR1 ENHRY, CDR2 SYGVKD. The CDR3 is 15 amino acids. V was pared by 6 bases and J by 0 bases, with 13 bases between. Note on this clonotype: No antigen is known for it.

TCRdb passed the 5' RACE reads through MiXCR, listing each CDR3 protein once. The data contain approximately 210,000 distinct CDR3 sequences, roughly a tenth of them singletons. The receptor's source is a man younger than 35 who had mild COVID-19 (a few samples of this study predate the infection). Cell type and time point are not known. Sequenced input: PBMCs or a T cell subset sorted from them (not recorded which). The chain couples TRBV10-3 to TRBJ2-3; no firm D call. CDR3 DNA sequence: TGTGCCATCAGACCATATCAACCTAGCACAGATACGCAGTATTTT. Translated, it gives CAIRPYQPSTDTQYF.